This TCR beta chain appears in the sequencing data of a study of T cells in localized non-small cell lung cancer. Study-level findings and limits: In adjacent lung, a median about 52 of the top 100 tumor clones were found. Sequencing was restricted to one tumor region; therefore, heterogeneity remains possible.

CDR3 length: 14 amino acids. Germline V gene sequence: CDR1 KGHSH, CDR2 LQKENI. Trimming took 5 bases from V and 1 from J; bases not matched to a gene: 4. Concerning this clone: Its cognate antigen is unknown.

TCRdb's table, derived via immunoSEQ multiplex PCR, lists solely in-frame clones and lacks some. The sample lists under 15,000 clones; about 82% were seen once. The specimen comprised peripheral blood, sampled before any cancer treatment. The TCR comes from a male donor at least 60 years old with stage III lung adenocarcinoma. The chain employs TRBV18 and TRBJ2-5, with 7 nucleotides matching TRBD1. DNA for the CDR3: TGTGCCAGCTCAGTGGGACAGATCCAAGAGACCCAGTACTTC. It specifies CASSVGQIQETQYF.